This TCR beta chain is from a study of spatial heterogeneity in lung cancer. The CDR3 has 15 amino acids. Germline V gene sequence: CDR1 SQVTM, CDR2 ANQGSEA. V lost 0 bases and J lost 0, with 12 bases in between. MiXCR, run by TCRdb on the 5' RACE reads, gives a single entry per CDR3 protein. The sample gives over 9,500 distinct CDR3 sequences, roughly 4.3% of which show up once; just over 7.5% is in the top ten. Specified time point: sample taken at primary tumor resection. Whole RNA obtained from tumor, nontumor lung or frozen PBMC underwent sequencing without sorting. Sample share makes this clonotype medium-sized.

V is TRBV29-1 and J is TRBJ2-7; D might be TRBD2 (6 bases). Here the sequenced sample was normal lung tissue next to the tumor, taken at surgery. This clonotype originated in a male donor with early-stage non-small cell lung cancer. The CDR3 coding sequence is TGCAGCGTTGAAGATGCGGGGAGTAGCTCCTACGAGCAGTACTTC. Translated: CSVEDAGSSSYEQYF.